Sequencing of this T cell receptor (beta chain) was carried out in a study of T cell changes during pregnancy in multiple sclerosis. Using immunoSEQ multiplex PCR, the repertoire was profiled, and TCRdb retains in-frame clones only, with some absent. The sample carries some 100,000 clones, about nine tenths recorded once. This clone was detected only once. The V and J ends lost 1 base and 3 bases, in that order; junction bases with no gene match: 6. CDR1 and CDR2 from the germline V gene are SGHVS and FQNEAQ. The CDR3 length is 15 residues. The receptor's source is a female donor with multiple sclerosis, enrolled in a pregnancy study. The gene calls are TRBV7-8 and TRBJ2-7; 7 bases agree with TRBD1. The sequencing used peripheral blood, collected in the second trimester of pregnancy. The DNA for the CDR3 is TGTGCCAGCAGCTTAGACGGACAGGTCCTCTACGAGCAGTACTTC. Protein sequence: CASSLDGQVLYEQYF.